This T cell receptor (beta chain) was captured in a study of T cells in Graves' hyperthyroidism and ophthalmopathy (dated by TCRdb to between 2019 and 2020). About the study as a whole: Peripheral blood samples were taken at initial diagnosis, before any treatment was given. For training and testing, the 100 or so patients in the discovery cohort were randomly divided in a 7:3 ratio. Prospective prediction of ophthalmopathy was tested in an independent validation cohort of approximately 18 hyperthyroidism patients and 17 patients who later progressed to ophthalmopathy. TCR Vbeta CDR3 sequencing of 120 to 150 peripheral blood samples (approximately 44 ophthalmopathy, roughly 74 hyperthyroidism and around 17 progressor patients) is reported in the paper. In addition, the study compared T-cell repertoires in thyroid tissue and in blood from roughly six Graves' hyperthyroidism patients. TCR V-J signatures able to tell the groups apart were searched for in a discovery cohort of about a hundred patients, of whom roughly 42 had Graves' ophthalmopathy and roughly 59 had stable Graves' hyperthyroidism. Once sampling was done, hyperthyroidism patients were given methimazole at a starting dose of 30 mg daily, whereas ophthalmopathy patients were given high-dose intravenous methylprednisolone.

This clonotype was seen repeatedly, ten times or more. Its binding antigen is unknown. Base qualities are not recorded, but no much larger clone differs from it by a single base. Points the paper makes about the study in general: Blood samples also contained most of the expanded thyroid clonotypes (frequency above 0.001), which suggests that blood repertoires may reflect thyroid immune responses. No statistical method was used to fix the sample size in advance, and group allocation was not hidden from the investigators. During validation, the model predicted progression to ophthalmopathy a median of about 6.5 months ahead of onset, with around 71% sensitivity and roughly 72% specificity. Ophthalmopathy was separated from stable hyperthyroidism by a 13 V-J signature model, with around 88% sensitivity and approximately 81% specificity obtained in cross-validation and 80%/75% obtained in testing.

Hyperthyroidism patients were aged 18 to 65 years and newly diagnosed, with disease duration of less than 2 months. The study excluded patients with uncontrolled infections, other autoimmune diseases, pregnancy or lactation. Diagnoses were established on the basis of clinical symptoms, serum thyroxine and TRAb, thyroid ultrasound, and orbital computed tomography. Blood from progressor patients was collected at the time of first diagnosis with hyperthyroidism, before any ophthalmopathy symptoms had appeared. PBMCs were isolated from more than 8 ml of fresh peripheral blood by Ficoll-Paque density gradient centrifugation. Progressor patients were initially diagnosed with Graves' hyperthyroidism and developed ophthalmopathy during follow-up. Total RNA was extracted with Trizol reagent, and quality was checked on an Agilent 2100 Bioanalyzer. The TCR beta CDR3 regions were amplified from RNA transcripts. For the first round of RT-PCR on the TCR CDR3, the HTBI primer set was used together with the Qiagen OneStep RT-PCR kit. The libraries were constructed in a second round of multiplex PCR and then size-selected and purified. Paired-end sequencing of the libraries was performed with 100 bp reads on an Illumina HiSeq2000. For the original study's pipeline: SOAPnuke was used to process the raw data, removing reads that contained adapters or uncalled bases, had a mean Phred below 15, or lacked an exact match to the constant primer or identifier. COPE v1.2.5 was used to merge the high-quality paired reads, and each unique nucleotide sequence was defined as a clonotype. MiTCR v1.1 was used to align the clonotypes against IMGT TRBV, TRBD and TRBJ reference segments. Only V-J combinations with frequency above 0.0001, covering 99.2% of repertoires, were analysed. A TCS score was defined as the ratio of F50 (clonal expansion) to E x V (chaos), with BLOSUM62-based TCRdist applied between CDR3 peptides within each V-J. Welch's t-statistics and random forest reduced fewer than 600 V-J features to 13, which were used in a naive Bayes classifier (R e1071). In TCRdb, the public reads were trimmed at Q25 with fastp and aligned with MiXCR, with productive beta chains retained. Rows with one shared CDR3 protein collapse into an entry with the most common genes and DNA. TCRdb's processing, not the authors', yielded these V and J calls. The sample contains 300,000 to 450,000 distinct CDR3 sequences, about a sixth of them found a single time. The ten top clones hold roughly 26% of the sample.

The receptor's source is a woman younger than 35 with Graves' hyperthyroidism that later progressed to Graves' ophthalmopathy. The sequencing sample was made of blood.

The nucleotide sequence is given as TGTGCCAGCAGGCCCCGCCTCGGCCAGGGGTCAGGGCGTGTCACTGAAGCTTTCTTT. It encodes CASRPRLGQGSGRVTEAFF. Rearrangement joined TRBV7-8 to TRBJ1-1; a tentative D call is TRBD1 (6 bases match). The CDR3 runs 19 residues from the cysteine to the phenylalanine. Just the 57-base CDR3 DNA is kept, in frame starting at base 1. V is pared back by 6 bases and J by 4 bases, with 30 bases lying between the germline termini. Taken from the germline V gene, the CDR1 and CDR2 loops are SGHVS and FQNEAQ. The full variable domain, completed from the reference TRBV7-8 and TRBJ1-1 proteins outside the CDR3, reads GAGVSQSPRYKVAKRGQDVALRCDPISGHVSLFWYQQALGQGPEFLTYFQNEAQLDKSGLPSDRFFAERPEGSVSTLKIQRTQQEDSAVYLCASRPRLGQGSGRVTEAFFGQGTRLTVV.